This passage covers 20 T cell receptor beta chains from one sample sequenced in a study of T-cell memory formation after mild COVID-19. TCRdb called the 5' RACE reads again in MiXCR, with one record for every CDR3 protein. The data contain about 430,000 distinct CDR3 sequences, roughly 18% of them singletons. Sequencing was carried out using PBMCs or a T cell subset sorted from them (not recorded which). The receptor set was obtained from a man aged 18 to 35 who had mild COVID-19 (a few samples of this study predate the infection). Cell type and time point are not known.

The rearrangement links TRBV24-1 to TRBJ1-1, with D possibly matching TRBD1 (5 bases). V shed 4 bases and J shed 1 base, with 12 bases lying between them. Germline CDR1 and CDR2: KGHDR and SFDVKD. This CDR3 is built from 15 residues. CDR3 sequence: CATSDPTAPNTEAFF. CDR3 bases: TGTGCCACCAGTGACCCGACAGCGCCGAACACTGAAGCTTTCTTT.

This clonotype showed up just a few times. The CDR3 nucleotides read TGTGCCAGCAGTTTACGGGGAGGGGAAGCCGGGGAGCTGTTTTTT. It is translated as CASSLRGGEAGELFF. V and J are TRBV12-3 or TRBV12-4 and TRBJ2-2, with 7 bases lining up with TRBD2. The CDR3 is 15 amino acids. J lost 6 bases, V lost 2 bases, and 6 bases had no gene match.

Notes on this clonotype: At one of its ends the junction is not consistent with the germline gene, which may arise from a read error. The chain combines TRBV6-6 with TRBJ1-6; D uncertain. The CDR3 is 18 amino acids. Germline V lookup: CDR1 MNHNY, CDR2 SVGAGI (reference sequence). CDR3: CASSYSTSPPSFNSPLHF. Here the CDR3 DNA reads TGTGCCAGCAGTTATTCGACTTCACCCCCTTCCTTTAATTCACCCCTCCACTTT.

This clonotype has more than one count but fewer than ten. V and J are TRBV7-6 and TRBJ2-1; D possibly corresponds to TRBD2 (5 bases). Between the trimmed V and J ends, which lost 5 bases and 3 bases, there was a span of 14 bases. Germline values: CDR1 SGHVS, CDR2 FNYEAQ. This CDR3 has 15 amino acids. The CDR3 DNA reads TGTGCCAGCAGCCGGGAACAGTCATACTACAATGAGCAGTTCTTC. The encoded protein is CASSREQSYYNEQFF.

This clonotype turned up a few times. The chain couples TRBV7-8 to TRBJ2-3, with 8 bases fitting TRBD1. CDR3 size: 16 residues. CDR1 and CDR2 (germline): SGHVS, FQNEAQ. Trimming at V came to 5 bases and at J to 0 bases, leaving 7 bases not matched to a gene. CDR3 in DNA: TGTGCCAGCAGCAAGCGGACAGGGACTAGCACAGATACGCAGTATTTT. This encodes CASSKRTGTSTDTQYF.

This clonotype was observed a few times. One end of the junction varies from germline; a read error may be responsible. The J gene is TRBJ1-5, the V gene TRBV6-5, with D uncertain. The germline gives CDR1 MNHEY, CDR2 SVGAGI. The CDR3 has 18 residues. CDR3 loop: CASSHSPLSGNKYQPQHF. CDR3 coding DNA: TGTGCCAGCAGTCACTCTCCTTTGTCCGGCAACAAGTATCAGCCCCAGCATTTT.

This clonotype was counted ten times or more. V usage is TRBV5-1 and J usage is TRBJ2-5; D is undetermined. This CDR3 is 13 amino acids long. Trimming took off 0 bases at V and 3 bases at J, with 6 bases between the two ends. Germline-derived CDR1 and CDR2 are SGHRS and YFSETQ. CDR3 nucleotides: TGCGCCAGCAGCTTGGTTGGAGAAGAGACCCAGTACTTC. This encodes CASSLVGEETQYF. Based on the CDR3 plus reference TRBV5-1 and TRBJ2-5, the full variable domain is KAGVTQTPRYLIKTRGQQVTLSCSPISGHRSVSWYQQTPGQGLQFLFEYFSETQRNKGNFPGRFSGRQFSNSRSEMNVSTLELGDSALYLCASSLVGEETQYFGPGTRLLVL.

The chain uses TRBV20-1 and TRBJ2-3; TRBD2 matches at 12 bases. The CDR3 runs to 15 residues. Germline values: CDR1 DFQATT, CDR2 SNEGSKA (reference sequence). V lost 0 bases to trimming and J lost 10 bases; unmatched junction nucleotides: 8. The CDR3 loop is CSARDPLAGGDAQYF. The CDR3 nucleotides read TGCAGTGCTAGAGATCCGCTAGCGGGGGGGGACGCGCAGTATTTT.

The chain is built from TRBV7-7 and TRBJ2-2; D assignment may be TRBD1 or TRBD2 (6 bases each). Germline lookup yields CDR1 SSHAT and CDR2 FNYEAQ (reference sequence). V was clipped by 5 bases and J by 5 bases, with 9 bases between them. CDR3 length equals 13 residues. The CDR3 here is CASSQGTTGELFF. The DNA of the CDR3 is TGTGCCAGCAGCCAGGGGACTACCGGGGAGCTGTTTTTT.

CDR3 residues: CASSAPGLALNEQFF. The CDR3 DNA reads as TGTGCCAGCAGTGCCCCGGGACTAGCGTTAAATGAGCAGTTCTTC. The chain uses TRBV2 and TRBJ2-1; 10 nucleotides agree with TRBD2. This CDR3 is built from 15 residues. CDR1 SNHLY and CDR2 FYNNEI come from the germline V gene. V lost 4 bases and J lost 7; bases outside the gene matches: 7.

The CDR3 DNA reads as TGCAGTGCTAGAGTACAAGAGAACACTGAAGCTTTCTTT. Its protein is CSARVQENTEAFF. The rearrangement joins TRBV20-1 to TRBJ1-1; D is unresolved. Germline CDR1 reads DFQATT; CDR2 reads SNEGSKA (reference sequence). The CDR3 extends over 13 amino acids. Trimming removed 1 base at V and 1 base at J, with 7 bases between.

This clonotype was found many times. The CDR3 here is CASSYTNPGLAENTGELFF. The CDR3 region has the DNA TGTGCCAGCAGTTACACAAACCCCGGACTAGCGGAGAACACCGGGGAGCTGTTTTTT. The gene calls are TRBV6-5 and TRBJ2-2; 10 positions match TRBD2. V was clipped by 2 bases and J by 1 base; unmatched bases: 10. Germline V CDR1 and CDR2: MNHEY, SVGAGI. This CDR3 contains 19 residues.

The V and J genes are TRBV7-6 and TRBJ2-7; D is unclear. The V end was cut by 3 bases, the J end by 3 bases, with 15 bases between. The germline gives CDR1 SGHVS, CDR2 FNYEAQ. This CDR3 has 15 residues. The CDR3 region has the DNA TGTGCCAGCAGCTTGCTACCTTCCGTCGACTACGAGCAGTACGTC. It yields the protein CASSLLPSVDYEQYV.

The V call is TRBV20-1, the J call TRBJ2-5; D gene unclear. The CDR3 is made up of 16 amino acids. Germline assignment: CDR1 DFQATT and CDR2 SNEGSKA (reference sequence). Trimming took 0 bases from V and 5 from J, leaving 19 bases between them. The CDR3 region has the DNA TGCAGTGCTAGAGATCTTAGGACGATGGTTATCGAGACCCAGTACTTC. This gives the protein CSARDLRTMVIETQYF.

In its sample, this clonotype was seen many times. V usage is TRBV4-3 and J usage is TRBJ2-3; 8 positions agree with TRBD2. V shed 1 base and J 4 bases; nucleotides not matched to a gene: 10. Germline V gene data show CDR1 as LGHNA and CDR2 as YSLEER. The CDR3 sequence is 17 residues long. As DNA, the CDR3 is TGCGCCAGCAGCCAAGTCATGAAGCGGGGGTTTGCAGATACGCAGTATTTT. Residues: CASSQVMKRGFADTQYF.

This clonotype was detected only a few times. The CDR3 DNA follows: TGCGCCAGCAGACCCGGGACTAGCGCCTACAATGAGCAGTTCTTC. As protein: CASRPGTSAYNEQFF. This rearrangement joins TRBV4-3 to TRBJ2-1; the match to TRBD2 covers 10 bases. Germline V gives CDR1 LGHNA, CDR2 YSLEER. The V segment lost 6 bases and the J segment 2 bases; nucleotides outside the gene matches: 4. The CDR3 covers 15 residues.

To note about this clonotype: The likely explanation is a read error, given a far larger clone one base away. The chain joins TRBV12-3 or TRBV12-4 to TRBJ2-3; D unclear. This CDR3 has 13 amino acids. The CDR3 bases are TGTGCCAGCAGTTTAGGCAGCACAGATACGAAGTATTTT. This translates into CASSLGSTDTKYF.

In this sample, this clonotype turned up a few times. V usage is TRBV29-1 and J usage is TRBJ1-1, with TRBD1 matching over 8 bases. Germline CDR1 is SQVTM and CDR2 is ANQGSEA. The CDR3 is made up of 13 amino acids. V lost 8 bases and J lost 0; bases outside the gene matches: 5. The DNA for the CDR3 is TGCAGCTCTCAGGGGGCCGTGAACACTGAAGCTTTCTTT. It translates to CSSQGAVNTEAFF.

This clonotype was picked up a small number of times. The chain joins TRBV27 to TRBJ1-5; D uncertain. Germline loops: CDR1 MNHEY, CDR2 SMNVEV (reference sequence). The CDR3 runs to 15 residues. V lost 3 bases and J 6 bases, leaving 15 bases between the germline ends. This CDR3 reads CASSFDRTLGQPQHF. The CDR3 nucleotides read TGTGCCAGCAGTTTTGATCGTACCCTCGGTCAGCCCCAGCATTTT.

Many counts were recorded for this clonotype. This chain connects TRBV6-6 to TRBJ2-2; no reliable D call. The CDR3 contains 11 residues. From germline, CDR1 is MNHNY and CDR2 SVGAGI (reference sequence). Trimming pared 8 bases from V and 3 bases from J, leaving 4 bases between. The CDR3 DNA reads as TGTGCCAGCGGGGACACCGGGGAGCTGTTTTTT. Protein product: CASGDTGELFF.